This T cell receptor beta chain was profiled in a study of spatial heterogeneity in lung cancer (dated by TCRdb to the late 2010s). In terms of the full investigation: More beta-chain than alpha-chain transcripts were consistently detected, likely reflecting higher beta-chain transcript abundance. In non-small cell lung cancer, the study made a quantitative comparison of TCR alpha and beta repertoires among multiple tumor regions, matched nontumor lung and blood. Both alpha and beta chains were TCR-sequenced in approximately 220 tumor regions, under 80 matched nontumor lung samples and roughly 50 PBMC samples obtained at surgery. In the raw uncorrected reads, each unique combination of TCR and UMI appeared more than ten times on average. The study linked features of the TCR repertoire to counts of nonsynonymous mutations, which were determined by whole-exome sequencing of tumor tissue. Points the paper makes about the study in general: Ubiquitous expanded tumor TCRs were found in blood more often at tumor resection than at routine follow-up. Confirming at a functional level the hypothesis that regional TCRs recognize regional mutations was considered to require additional single-cell paired TCR alpha and beta sequencing.

The sample's time point label is to be understood as: sample taken at primary tumor resection. TCR sequencing used whole RNA extracted from tumor and nontumor lung tissue, or from cryopreserved PBMC samples, without cell sorting. The donors were some 72 patients from the lung TRACERx cohort who had early-stage, untreated non-small cell lung cancer. Patients were selected for TCR sequencing only if sufficient RNA was available from at least two tumor regions. Library preparation employed 5' RACE. This sample was sequenced with a NextSeq 500. In the TCR library protocol, a unique molecular identifier was attached to each TCR cDNA molecule so that PCR and sequencing errors could be corrected. In the paper's pipeline: TCR identification, UMI-based error correction and CDR3 extraction were all carried out with Decombinator tools. TCRs above a frequency of 2 per 1,000, corresponding to the top 1% of the tumor frequency distribution, were defined as expanded. Renyi diversity was calculated using the R vegan package after each repertoire was subsampled 100 times to 5,000 TCRs. To build CDR3 similarity networks, amino acid triplet string-kernel similarity was used, and CDR3s were connected when their pairwise similarity was above 0.82. TCRdb trimmed the raw reads at Q25, called clones with MiXCR and kept productive beta chains. Under each unique CDR3 protein, matching rows form one entry showing the most common genes and DNA. TCRdb's processing, not the authors' own work, is the source of the V and J calls. A total of about 21,000 distinct CDR3 sequences appear in this sample, 4.5% to 5% of them only once. The ten largest clonotypes hold approximately 7.4% of the sample.

A note on this clonotype: Its antigen specificity is not known. It has no much larger one-base neighbor in the sample; base qualities were not kept.

The starting material was PBMCs, obtained at surgery. This sequence was found in a male donor with early-stage non-small cell lung cancer.

The bases are TGTGCCAGCAGTTACAGACCCTCAACTAATGAAAAACTGTTTTTT. Its coded protein is CASSYRPSTNEKLFF. The chain is encoded by TRBV6-5 joined to TRBJ1-4, with no D gene named confidently. The germline V gene supplies CDR1 MNHEY and CDR2 SVGAGI. Trimming costs V 2 bases and J 0 bases, and their ends lie 7 bases apart. Including cysteine and phenylalanine, the CDR3 has 15 amino acids. The DNA shown is the 45-base CDR3, in frame from base 1.